This TCR beta chain stems from a study of blood T cells in healthy people across ages. A second PCR, run for about 7 to 12 cycles, used a sample-barcoded 5' primer plus a J-beta primer mix. TCRdb fed the 5' RACE reads into MiXCR, producing one record per CDR3 protein. The repertoire includes over a million distinct CDR3 sequences, approximately 60% of them detected once, and roughly 7% sits in the top ten. From germline, CDR1 is SGHDT and CDR2 YYEEEE. The length of the CDR3 is 13 residues. Trimming took 0 bases from V and 10 from J, leaving 11 bases between them. The rearrangement links TRBV5-6 to TRBJ2-1; D possibly uses TRBD1 or TRBD2 (5 bases each). The clonotype comes from a man younger than 30 in good health. Source material: blood. CDR3 region: CASSLAGGWEQFF. The CDR3, as DNA: TGTGCCAGCAGCTTGGCTGGGGGATGGGAGCAGTTCTTC.